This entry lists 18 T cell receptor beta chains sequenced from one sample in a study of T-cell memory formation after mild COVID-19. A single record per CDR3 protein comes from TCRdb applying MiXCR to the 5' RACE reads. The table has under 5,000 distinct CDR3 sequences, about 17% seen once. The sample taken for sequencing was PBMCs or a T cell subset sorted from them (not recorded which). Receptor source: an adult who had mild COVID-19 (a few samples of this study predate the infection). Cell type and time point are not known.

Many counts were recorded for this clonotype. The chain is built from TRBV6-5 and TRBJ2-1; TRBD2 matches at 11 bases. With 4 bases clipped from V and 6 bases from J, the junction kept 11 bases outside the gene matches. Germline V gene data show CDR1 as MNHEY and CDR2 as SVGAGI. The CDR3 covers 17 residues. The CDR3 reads CASSSPLGSGGVNEQFF. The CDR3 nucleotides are TGTGCCAGCAGTTCCCCCCTCGGTAGCGGGGGGGTCAATGAGCAGTTCTTC.

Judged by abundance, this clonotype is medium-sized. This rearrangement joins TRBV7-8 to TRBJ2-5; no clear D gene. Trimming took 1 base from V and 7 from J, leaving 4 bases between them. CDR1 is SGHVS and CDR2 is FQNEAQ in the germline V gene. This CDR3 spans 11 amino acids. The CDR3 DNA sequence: TGTGCCAGCAGCTTAGATGTGACCCAGTACTTC. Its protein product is CASSLDVTQYF.

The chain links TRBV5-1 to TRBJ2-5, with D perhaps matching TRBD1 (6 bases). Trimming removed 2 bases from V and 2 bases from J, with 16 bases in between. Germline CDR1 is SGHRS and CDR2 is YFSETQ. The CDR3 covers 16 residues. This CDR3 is CASSLFGRGDQETQYF. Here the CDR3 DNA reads TGCGCCAGCAGCTTATTCGGCAGGGGTGATCAAGAGACCCAGTACTTC.

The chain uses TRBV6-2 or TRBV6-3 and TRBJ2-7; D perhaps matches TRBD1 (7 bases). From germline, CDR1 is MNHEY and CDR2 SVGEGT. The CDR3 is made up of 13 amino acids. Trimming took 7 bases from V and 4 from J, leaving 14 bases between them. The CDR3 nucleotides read TGTGCCAGCACCCCGACAGGGAGGTACGAGCAGTACTTC. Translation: CASTPTGRYEQYF.

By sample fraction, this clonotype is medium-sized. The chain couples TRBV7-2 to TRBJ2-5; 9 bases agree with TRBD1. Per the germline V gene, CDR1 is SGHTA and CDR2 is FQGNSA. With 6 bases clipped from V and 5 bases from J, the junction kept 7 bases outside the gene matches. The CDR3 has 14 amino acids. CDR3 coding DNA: TGTGCCAGCAGTCATACAGGGGGCGCGGAGACCCAGTACTTC. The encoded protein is CASSHTGGAETQYF.

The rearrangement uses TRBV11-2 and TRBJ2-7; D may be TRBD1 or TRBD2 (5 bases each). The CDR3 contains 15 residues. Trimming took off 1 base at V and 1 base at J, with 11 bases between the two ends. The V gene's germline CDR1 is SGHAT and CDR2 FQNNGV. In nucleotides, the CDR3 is TGTGCCAGCAGCTTAGCCGGGGCCAGGTCCTACGAGCAGTACTTC. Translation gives CASSLAGARSYEQYF.

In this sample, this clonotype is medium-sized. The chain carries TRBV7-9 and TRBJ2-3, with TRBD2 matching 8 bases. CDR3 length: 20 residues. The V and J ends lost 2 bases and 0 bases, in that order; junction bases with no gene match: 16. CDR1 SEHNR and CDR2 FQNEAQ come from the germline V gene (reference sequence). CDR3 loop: CASSLLNSGAEPISTDTQYF. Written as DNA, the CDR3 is TGTGCCAGCAGCTTACTTAATAGCGGGGCGGAACCGATTAGCACAGATACGCAGTATTTT.

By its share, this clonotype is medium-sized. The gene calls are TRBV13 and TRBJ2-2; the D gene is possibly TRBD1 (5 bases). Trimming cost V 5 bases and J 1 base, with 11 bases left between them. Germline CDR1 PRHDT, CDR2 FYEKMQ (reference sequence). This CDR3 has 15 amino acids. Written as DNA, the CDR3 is TGTGCCAGCAGCGGTCGGACACTGAACACCGGGGAGCTGTTTTTT. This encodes CASSGRTLNTGELFF.

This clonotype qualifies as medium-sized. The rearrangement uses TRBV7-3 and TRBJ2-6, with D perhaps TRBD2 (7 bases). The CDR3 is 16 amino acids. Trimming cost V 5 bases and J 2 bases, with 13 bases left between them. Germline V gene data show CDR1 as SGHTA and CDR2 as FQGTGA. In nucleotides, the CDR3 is TGTGCCAGCAGCCCCCGGGGGGCTACTGGGGCCAACGTCCTGACTTTC. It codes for CASSPRGATGANVLTF. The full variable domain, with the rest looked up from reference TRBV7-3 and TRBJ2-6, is GAGVSQTPSNKVTEKGKYVELRCDPISGHTALYWYRQSLGQGPEFLIYFQGTGAADDSGLPNDRFFAVRPEGSVSTLKIQRTERGDSAVYLCASSPRGATGANVLTFGAGSRLTVL.

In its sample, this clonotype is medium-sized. The CDR3 nucleotides are TGTGCCAGCAGTTGGGGGGGGGCGAACACCGGGGAGCTGTTTTTT. It is translated as CASSWGGANTGELFF. The chain carries TRBV6-2 or TRBV6-3 and TRBJ2-2, with 7 bases matching TRBD2. Germline CDR1 reads MNHEY; CDR2 reads SVGEGT. The CDR3 is 15 amino acids. The V segment lost 4 bases and the J segment 0 bases; nucleotides outside the gene matches: 2.

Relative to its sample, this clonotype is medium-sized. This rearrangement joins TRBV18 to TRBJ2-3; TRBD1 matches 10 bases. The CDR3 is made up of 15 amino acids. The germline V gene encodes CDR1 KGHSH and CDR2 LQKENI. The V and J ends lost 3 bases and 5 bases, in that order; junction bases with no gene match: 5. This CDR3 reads CASSPKRTGGDTQYF. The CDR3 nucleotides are TGTGCCAGCTCACCCAAAAGGACAGGGGGAGATACGCAGTATTTT. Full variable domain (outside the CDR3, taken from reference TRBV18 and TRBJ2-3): NAGVMQNPRHLVRRRGQEARLRCSPMKGHSHVYWYRQLPEEGLKFMVYLQKENIIDESGMPKERFSAEFPKEGPSILRIQQVVRGDSAAYFCASSPKRTGGDTQYFGPGTRLTVL.

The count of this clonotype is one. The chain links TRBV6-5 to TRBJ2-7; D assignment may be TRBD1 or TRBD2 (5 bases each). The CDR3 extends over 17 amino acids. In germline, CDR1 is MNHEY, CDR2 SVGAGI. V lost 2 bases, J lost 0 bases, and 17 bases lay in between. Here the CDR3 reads CASSYTAPGRSSYEQYF. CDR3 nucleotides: TGTGCCAGCAGTTACACAGCCCCGGGACGCAGCTCCTACGAGCAGTACTTC.

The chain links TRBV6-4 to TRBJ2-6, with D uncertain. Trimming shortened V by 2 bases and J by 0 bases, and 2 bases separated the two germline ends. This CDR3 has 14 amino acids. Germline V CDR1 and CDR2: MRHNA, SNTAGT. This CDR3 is CASSDNSGANVLTF. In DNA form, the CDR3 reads TGTGCCAGCAGTGACAACTCTGGGGCCAACGTCCTGACTTTC.

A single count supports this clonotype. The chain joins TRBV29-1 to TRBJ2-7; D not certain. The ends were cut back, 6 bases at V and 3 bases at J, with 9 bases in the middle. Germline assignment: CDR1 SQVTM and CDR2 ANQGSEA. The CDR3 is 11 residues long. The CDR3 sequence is CSVVWDYEQYF. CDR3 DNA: TGCAGCGTCGTTTGGGACTACGAGCAGTACTTC.

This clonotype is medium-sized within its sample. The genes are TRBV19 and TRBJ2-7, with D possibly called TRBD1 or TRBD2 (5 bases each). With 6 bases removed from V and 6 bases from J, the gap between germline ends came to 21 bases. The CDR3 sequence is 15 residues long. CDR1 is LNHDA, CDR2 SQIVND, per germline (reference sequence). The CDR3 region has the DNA TGTGCCAGTAGGAAACAGGACGGGAAGAAGGTCGAGCAGTACGTC. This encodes CASRKQDGKKVEQYV.

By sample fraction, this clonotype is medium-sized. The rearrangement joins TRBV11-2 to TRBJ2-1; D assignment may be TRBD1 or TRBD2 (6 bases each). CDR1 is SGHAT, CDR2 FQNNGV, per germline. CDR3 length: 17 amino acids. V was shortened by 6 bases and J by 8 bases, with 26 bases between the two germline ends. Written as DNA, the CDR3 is TGTGCCAGCAGGCCCCAGGGGAGAAGGTGGGGACTCGATGAGCAGTTCTTC. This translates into CASRPQGRRWGLDEQFF.

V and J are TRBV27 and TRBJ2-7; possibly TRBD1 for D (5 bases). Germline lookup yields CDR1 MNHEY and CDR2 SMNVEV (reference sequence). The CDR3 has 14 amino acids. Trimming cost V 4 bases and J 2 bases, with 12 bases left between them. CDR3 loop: CASSWAGPTYEQYF. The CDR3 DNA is TGTGCCAGCAGTTGGGCAGGGCCCACCTACGAGCAGTACTTC.

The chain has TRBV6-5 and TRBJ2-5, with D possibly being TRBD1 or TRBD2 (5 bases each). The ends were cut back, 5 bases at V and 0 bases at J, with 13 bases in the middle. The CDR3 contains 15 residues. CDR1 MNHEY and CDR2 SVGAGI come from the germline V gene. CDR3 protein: CASSRTGRDQETQYF. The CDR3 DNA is TGTGCCAGCAGTAGAACGGGGCGCGACCAAGAGACCCAGTACTTC.